This T cell receptor (beta chain) was recovered during a study of blood T cell repertoires in COVID-19. Across the whole study: Researchers got acute and convalescent COVID-19 samples from the United States, Italy and Spain.

TCRdb's table, derived via immunoSEQ multiplex PCR, lists solely in-frame clones and lacks some. Of hundreds of thousands of clones in the sample, over 75% were seen once. There are 15 residues in the CDR3. The V gene end was trimmed by 8 bases and the J gene end by 3 bases; junction bases not matched to a gene: 6. The germline V gene has CDR1 MDHEN and CDR2 SYDVKM. Recruitment covered some 25 US areas and drew participants whose ages spanned roughly 18 to 95 years. Researchers sorted participants into cohorts using their self-reported clinical history. The source is a man in his forties or fifties who had recovered from COVID-19. Sequenced input: PBMCs or T cells enriched from blood (not recorded which). The J gene is TRBJ2-3, the V gene TRBV28, with TRBD2 identical over 12 bases. The DNA for the CDR3 is TGTGCCAGCTCGACTAGCGGGAGAGGGACAGATACGCAGTATTTT. Its protein product is CASSTSGRGTDTQYF.